The clone carrying this TCR beta chain has more than one count but fewer than ten. Antigen: not known. The entry originates in a study of cytomegalovirus exposure and HLA in healthy donors. General study results and limits: Among TCR beta chains, those listed as cytomegalovirus-associated numbered 164.

With 1 base removed from V and 2 bases from J, the gap between germline ends came to 9 bases. In germline, CDR1 is SGHRS, CDR2 YFSETQ. The CDR3 contains 14 residues. 60 Vbeta and 13 Jbeta primers were used in PCR. Method: immunoSEQ multiplex PCR; TCRdb's copy keeps in-frame clones and lacks some. Of some 140,000 clones listed, more than 70% are singletons. This chain links TRBV5-1 with TRBJ2-5; the D is unclear. Material for sequencing was PBMCs. The clonotype was recovered from a male donor in good health and CMV-seropositive. CDR3 nucleotides: TGCGCCAGCAGCTTGCTACAGTCACAAGAGACCCAGTACTTC. The encoded protein is CASSLLQSQETQYF.